Below, 22 T cell receptor beta chains from the same sample are listed, as sequenced in a study of T cell responses to AZD1222 COVID-19 vaccine. Sequenced by immunoSEQ multiplex PCR; TCRdb stores in-frame clones only, minus some. The data show 160,000 or so clones, approximately 90% seen once. The sample here was peripheral blood, taken on day 0 of AZD1222 vaccination. Receptors were obtained from an adult in good health.

V and J are TRBV9 and TRBJ2-5; 9 nucleotides match TRBD1. The CDR3 runs 15 residues. Germline V gives CDR1 SGDLS, CDR2 YYNGEE. The V and J ends lost 0 bases and 4 bases, in that order; junction bases with no gene match: 4. The CDR3 coding sequence is TGTGCCAGCAGCGTAGGGGACAGGGCCCGAGAGACCCAGTACTTC. It specifies CASSVGDRARETQYF. Filled out from reference TRBV9 and TRBJ2-5, the complete variable domain reads DSGVTQTPKHLITATGQRVTLRCSPRSGDLSVYWYQQSLDQGLQFLIQYYNGEERAKGNILERFSAQQFPDLHSELNLSSLELGDSALYFCASSVGDRARETQYFGPGTRLLVL.

The chain links TRBV5-1 to TRBJ1-2; maybe TRBD1 (6 bases). Between the trimmed V and J ends, which lost 2 bases and 4 bases, there was a span of 12 bases. The CDR3 has 14 residues. Germline CDR1 SGHRS, CDR2 YFSETQ. The CDR3 DNA reads as TGCGCCAGCAGCTTCGAGGGACAACTCTATGGCTACACCTTC. Protein product: CASSFEGQLYGYTF.

V usage is TRBV19 and J usage is TRBJ1-1; the match to TRBD1 covers 12 bases. Germline trimming cut 1 base from V and 4 bases from J; bases unmatched to any gene: 7. The CDR3 contains 17 residues. CDR1 is LNHDA and CDR2 is SQIVND in the germline V gene (reference sequence). CDR3 protein: CASSIAGTGGASTEAFF. Here the CDR3 DNA reads TGTGCCAGTAGTATAGCCGGGACAGGGGGCGCATCCACTGAAGCTTTCTTT.

This clone showed up just a few times. This sequence joins TRBV4-2 and TRBJ2-2, with a weak D call TRBD2 (6 bases). V gave up 0 bases and J gave up 6 bases, with 14 bases separating them. The CDR3 sequence is 16 residues long. CDR1 LGHNA and CDR2 YNFKEQ come from the germline V gene. CDR3 nucleotide sequence: TGTGCCAGCAGCCAAGATGGTGACGGGAGCCCCGGGGAGCTGTTTTTT. This codes for CASSQDGDGSPGELFF.

This chain links TRBV6-2 or TRBV6-3 with TRBJ2-7, with TRBD2 identical over 12 bases. CDR1 MNHEY and CDR2 SVGEGT come from the germline V gene. J lost 6 bases, V lost 0 bases, and 3 bases had no gene match. The CDR3 loop spans 15 amino acids. CDR3 in amino acids: CASSYSTSGSSEQYF. CDR3 coding DNA: TGTGCCAGCAGTTACTCGACTAGCGGGAGCTCCGAGCAGTACTTC.

V and J are TRBV28 and TRBJ1-5; no firm D call. V was shortened by 7 bases and J by 3 bases, with 13 bases between the two germline ends. This CDR3 region has 14 residues. Germline lookup yields CDR1 MDHEN and CDR2 SYDVKM. In nucleotides, the CDR3 is TGTGCCAGCACCGAGGTAGGAGTCAATCAGCCCCAGCATTTT. Amino acids: CASTEVGVNQPQHF.

This chain uses TRBV19 with TRBJ2-6, with a possible D match to TRBD1 (6 bases). The V end was cut by 6 bases, the J end by 1 base, with 16 bases between. This CDR3 contains 17 residues. CDR1 and CDR2 (germline): LNHDA, SQIVND (reference sequence). CDR3 sequence (DNA): TGTGCCAGTAGCTGGTTGACAGGCTGGTCTGGGGCCAACGTCCTGACTTTC. Its translation: CASSWLTGWSGANVLTF.

The CDR3 DNA sequence: TGCGCCAGCAGCTTGACAGGGGCGTTTAACACTGAAGCTTTCTTT. Translation gives CASSLTGAFNTEAFF. The chain has TRBV5-1 and TRBJ1-1; 7 positions match TRBD1. V was clipped by 1 base and J by 2 bases; unmatched bases: 5. The CDR3 consists of 15 residues. CDR1 and CDR2 from the germline V gene are SGHRS and YFSETQ. The full variable domain, rest sourced from reference TRBV5-1 and TRBJ1-1, is KAGVTQTPRYLIKTRGQQVTLSCSPISGHRSVSWYQQTPGQGLQFLFEYFSETQRNKGNFPGRFSGRQFSNSRSEMNVSTLELGDSALYLCASSLTGAFNTEAFFGQGTRLTVV.

The chain couples TRBV7-9 to TRBJ2-7; D is tentatively TRBD1 or TRBD2 (5 bases each). Germline CDR1 and CDR2: SEHNR and FQNEAQ (reference sequence). The CDR3 spans 14 residues. The germline V and J ends were trimmed by 3 bases and 3 bases, with 12 bases remaining between them. The CDR3 DNA follows: TGTGCCAGCAGCTTTACAGGTCGGGACTACGAGCAGTACTTC. Protein: CASSFTGRDYEQYF. Using reference TRBV7-9 and TRBJ2-7 for the parts outside the CDR3, the full variable domain is DTGVSQNPRHKITKRGQNVTFRCDPISEHNRLYWYRQTLGQGPEFLTYFQNEAQLEKSRLLSDRFSAERPKGSFSTLEIQRTEQGDSAMYLCASSFTGRDYEQYFGPGTRLTVT.

This chain links TRBV2 with TRBJ1-5; 7 bases match TRBD1. The CDR3 extends over 18 amino acids. CDR1 and CDR2 (germline): SNHLY, FYNNEI. V lost 2 bases and J lost 0; bases outside the gene matches: 10. This CDR3 reads CASSERSGGTYSNQPQHF. Written as DNA, the CDR3 is TGTGCCAGCAGTGAACGATCAGGGGGGACTTATAGCAATCAGCCCCAGCATTTT.

The J gene is TRBJ2-7, the V gene TRBV28; TRBD1 aligns across 7 bases. The CDR3 spans 17 residues. Germline V gives CDR1 MDHEN, CDR2 SYDVKM. Losses at the gene ends were 6 bases for V and 0 bases for J; bases not matched to a gene: 14. DNA for the CDR3: TGTGCCAGCAGAACTGGAACTGGGACAGCGAACTCCTACGAGCAGTACTTC. Translating gives CASRTGTGTANSYEQYF.

This chain links TRBV5-6 with TRBJ2-5; tentative D call: TRBD2 (5 bases). The CDR3 consists of 14 residues. V lost 0 bases and J lost 5, with 11 bases in between. The V gene's germline CDR1 is SGHDT and CDR2 YYEEEE. The CDR3 bases are TGTGCCAGCAGCTTGGATGATAGCGAGGAGACCCAGTACTTC. This encodes CASSLDDSEETQYF.

The chain couples TRBV20-1 to TRBJ2-2; TRBD2 aligns across 10 bases. J gave up 4 bases and V 3 bases, and 11 bases lay outside the gene matches. This CDR3 spans 17 amino acids. Germline CDR1 and CDR2: DFQATT and SNEGSKA (reference sequence). The DNA of the CDR3 is TGCAGTGCTAGTGGATACTCTAGCGGGAGTTCCACCGGGGAGCTGTTTTTT. It encodes CSASGYSSGSSTGELFF.

The chain is built from TRBV15 and TRBJ2-7, with 10 positions matching TRBD2. V gave up 5 bases and J gave up 4 bases; unmatched junction bases: 5. CDR1 and CDR2 from the germline V gene are LNHNV and YYDKDF (reference sequence). CDR3 length equals 14 residues. In DNA, the CDR3 is TGTGCCACCAGCCTTAGCGGGAGGTCGTACGAGCAGTACTTC. This translates into CATSLSGRSYEQYF.

Concerning this clone itself: This specimen includes other DNA sequences encoding the same CDR3. V is TRBV7-2 and J is TRBJ2-7; TRBD2 matches at 8 bases. V lost 1 base and J lost 2; bases outside the gene matches: 1. This CDR3 contains 14 residues. Germline CDR1 is SGHTA and CDR2 is FQGNSA. This CDR3 is CASSLDGGAYEQYF. The CDR3 nucleotides read TGTGCCAGCAGCTTAGACGGGGGGGCCTACGAGCAGTACTTC.

This sequence joins TRBV7-9 and TRBJ2-3, with D maybe TRBD2 (6 bases). Germline V gene lookup returns CDR1 SEHNR and CDR2 FQNEAQ (reference sequence). The ends were cut back, 5 bases at V and 1 base at J, with 10 bases in the middle. The CDR3 length is 14 residues. The CDR3 region is CASSKSSGTDTQYF. In DNA form, the CDR3 reads TGTGCCAGCAGCAAATCTAGCGGCACAGATACGCAGTATTTT.

CDR3 region: CASSLWQINEQFF. The DNA for the CDR3 is TGTGCCAGCAGCTTATGGCAGATTAATGAGCAGTTCTTC. The genes are TRBV7-9 and TRBJ2-1; D call uncertain. Germline V CDR1 and CDR2: SEHNR, FQNEAQ (reference sequence). Trimming cost V 2 bases and J 7 bases, with 9 bases left between them. The CDR3 consists of 13 residues. The full variable domain, completed using reference TRBV7-9 and TRBJ2-1, is DTGVSQNPRHKITKRGQNVTFRCDPISEHNRLYWYRQTLGQGPEFLTYFQNEAQLEKSRLLSDRFSAERPKGSFSTLEIQRTEQGDSAMYLCASSLWQINEQFFGPGTRLTVL.

The rearrangement joins TRBV6-2 or TRBV6-3 to TRBJ2-1, with 9 bases fitting TRBD1. Germline assignment: CDR1 MNHEY and CDR2 SVGEGT. The CDR3 covers 13 residues. The ends lost 5 bases at V and 8 bases at J; junction bases unmatched: 4. CDR3 DNA sequence: TGTGCCAGCAGTGACACAGGGGGCTATGAGCAGTTCTTC. Its translation is CASSDTGGYEQFF.

The chain uses TRBV4-3 and TRBJ2-1; D uncertain. The CDR3 is 15 amino acids. V shed 1 base and J shed 1 base, with 8 bases lying between them. The germline V gene has CDR1 LGHNA and CDR2 YSLEER. The CDR3 nucleotides are TGCGCCAGCAGCCAAGCGGTACAGTCCTACAATGAGCAGTTCTTC. Amino acid sequence: CASSQAVQSYNEQFF.

Only one count was recorded for this clone. The J gene is TRBJ2-7, the V gene TRBV27; D may be TRBD1 or TRBD2 (5 bases each). Germline CDR1 is MNHEY and CDR2 is SMNVEV (reference sequence). V lost 1 base to trimming and J lost 2 bases, with 9 bases between them. The CDR3 is 14 residues long. This chain's CDR3 is CASSLLGPTYEQYF. CDR3 bases: TGTGCCAGCAGTTTATTGGGACCAACCTACGAGCAGTACTTC.

The chain carries TRBV6-2 or TRBV6-3 and TRBJ2-6; D is uncertain. The CDR3 length is 15 residues. CDR1 is MNHEY, CDR2 SVGEGT, per germline. V shed 2 bases and J shed 1 base, with 6 bases lying between them. The CDR3 spells CASSYEESGANVLTF. The CDR3 DNA reads TGTGCCAGCAGTTACGAGGAATCTGGGGCCAACGTCCTGACTTTC.

This clone has a handful of counts. This sequence joins TRBV6-4 and TRBJ2-1; TRBD2 agrees at 14 bases. Germline CDR1 MRHNA, CDR2 SNTAGT. CDR3 length: 17 residues. The trim removed 3 bases at V and 2 bases at J, leaving 3 bases unmatched. The CDR3 DNA reads as TGTGCCAGCAGTGAGGGACTAGCGGGAGATCCCTACAATGAGCAGTTCTTC. As protein: CASSEGLAGDPYNEQFF.